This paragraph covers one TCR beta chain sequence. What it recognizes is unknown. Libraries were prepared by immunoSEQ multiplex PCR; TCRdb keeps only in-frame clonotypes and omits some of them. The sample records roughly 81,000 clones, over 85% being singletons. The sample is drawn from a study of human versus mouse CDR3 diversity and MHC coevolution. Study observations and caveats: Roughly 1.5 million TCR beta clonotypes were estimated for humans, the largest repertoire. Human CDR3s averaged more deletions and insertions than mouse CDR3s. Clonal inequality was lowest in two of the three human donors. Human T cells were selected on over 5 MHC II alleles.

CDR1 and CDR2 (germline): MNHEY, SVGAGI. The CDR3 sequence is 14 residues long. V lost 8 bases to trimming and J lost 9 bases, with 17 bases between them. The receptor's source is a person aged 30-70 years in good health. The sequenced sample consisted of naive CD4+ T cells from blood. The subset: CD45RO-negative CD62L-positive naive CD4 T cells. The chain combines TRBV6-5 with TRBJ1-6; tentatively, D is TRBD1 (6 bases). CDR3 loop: CASGGRQGSSPLHF. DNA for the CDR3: TGTGCCAGCGGGGGCCGTCAAGGCAGTTCACCCCTCCACTTT.